A single T cell receptor (beta chain) is shown here with its context. Amplification used 60 Vbeta primers and 13 Jbeta primers. Generated by immunoSEQ multiplex PCR, the TCRdb table keeps only in-frame clones and is missing some. The sample holds more than 150,000 clones, 60% to 80% seen once. The data derive from a study of cytomegalovirus exposure and HLA in healthy donors. Looked up from germline, CDR1 is SGHDT and CDR2 is YYEEEE. CDR3 size: 17 residues. The V segment lost 1 base and the J segment 4 bases; nucleotides outside the gene matches: 6. The chain uses TRBV5-6 and TRBJ1-3; 12 bases map to TRBD1. This TCR came from a man in his forties or fifties in good health and CMV-seropositive. Sequences were obtained from PBMCs. CDR3 amino acids: CASSLWGQGASGNTIYF. In DNA form, the CDR3 reads TGTGCCAGCAGCTTGTGGGGACAGGGGGCTTCAGGAAACACCATATATTTT.